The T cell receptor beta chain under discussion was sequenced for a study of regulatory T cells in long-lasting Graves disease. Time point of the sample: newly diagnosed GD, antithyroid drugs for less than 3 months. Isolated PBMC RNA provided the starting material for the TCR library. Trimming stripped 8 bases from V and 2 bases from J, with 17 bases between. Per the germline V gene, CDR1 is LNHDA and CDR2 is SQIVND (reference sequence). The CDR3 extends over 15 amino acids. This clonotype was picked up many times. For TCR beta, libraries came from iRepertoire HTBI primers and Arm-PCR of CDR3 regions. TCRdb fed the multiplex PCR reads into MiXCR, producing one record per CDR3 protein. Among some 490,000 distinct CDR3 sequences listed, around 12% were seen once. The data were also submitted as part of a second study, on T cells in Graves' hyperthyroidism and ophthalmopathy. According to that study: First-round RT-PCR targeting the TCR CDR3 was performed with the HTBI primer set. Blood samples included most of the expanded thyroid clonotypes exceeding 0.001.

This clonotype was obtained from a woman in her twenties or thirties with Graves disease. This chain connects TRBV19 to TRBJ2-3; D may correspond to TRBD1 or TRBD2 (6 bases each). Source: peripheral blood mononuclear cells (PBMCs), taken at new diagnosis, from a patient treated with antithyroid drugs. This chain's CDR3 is CASSERGADTDTQYF. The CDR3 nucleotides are TGTGCCAGTTCGGAAAGGGGGGCTGACACAGATACGCAGTATTTT.